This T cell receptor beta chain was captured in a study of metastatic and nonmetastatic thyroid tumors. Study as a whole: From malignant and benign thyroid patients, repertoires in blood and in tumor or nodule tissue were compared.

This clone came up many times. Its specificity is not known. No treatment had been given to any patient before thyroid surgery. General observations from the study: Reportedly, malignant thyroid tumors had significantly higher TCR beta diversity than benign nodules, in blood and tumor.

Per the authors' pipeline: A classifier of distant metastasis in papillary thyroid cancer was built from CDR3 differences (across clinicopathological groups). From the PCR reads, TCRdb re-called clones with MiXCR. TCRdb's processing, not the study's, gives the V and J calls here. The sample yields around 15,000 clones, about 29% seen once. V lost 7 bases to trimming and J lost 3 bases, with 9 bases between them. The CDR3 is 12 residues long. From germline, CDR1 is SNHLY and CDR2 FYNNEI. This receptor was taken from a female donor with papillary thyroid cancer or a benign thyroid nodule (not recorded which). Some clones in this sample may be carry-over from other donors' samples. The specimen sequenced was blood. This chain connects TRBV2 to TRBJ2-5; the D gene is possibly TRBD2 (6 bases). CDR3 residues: CASTSAEETQYF. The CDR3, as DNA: TGTGCCAGCACTAGCGCGGAAGAGACCCAGTACTTC.